The 30 T cell receptor beta chains presented below share a single source sample, sequenced in a study of T cell clonality in common variable immunodeficiency. Only in-frame clones appear in the TCRdb table, and some are missing; sequencing was by immunoSEQ multiplex PCR. The sample holds some 52,000 clones, and no clone turns up only once. Sequencing used peripheral blood mononuclear cells. The receptors were gathered from a person between 18 and 75 years old in good health.

This clone was counted ten times or more. Read sequence stops 3 residues before the CDR3 end, and the germline J gene provides the missing end. This chain connects TRBV12-3 or TRBV12-4 to TRBJ2-5, with TRBD1 matching over 7 bases. CDR3 length equals 15 residues. J gave up 1 base and V 5 bases, and 7 bases lay outside the gene matches. The sequenced part of the CDR3 DNA is TGTGCCAGCAGTACCCCGACAGGGCTCCAAGAGACC. It specifies CASSTPTGLQET. The CDR3 in full is CASSTPTGLQETQYF.

As concerns this clone: With the read ending 3 residues before the CDR3 end, the germline J gene is used to fill in that end. The genes are TRBV19 and TRBJ1-2; 7 bases align to TRBD1. Germline V lookup: CDR1 LNHDA, CDR2 SQIVND (reference sequence). The CDR3 length is 14 residues. CDR3 sequence: CASTGDRAVSDYTF. The CDR3 DNA, read in part, is TGTGCCAGTACTGGAGACAGGGCGGTTAGTGAC. Full variable domain (rest looked up from reference TRBV19 and TRBJ1-2): DGGITQSPKYLFRKEGQNVTLSCEQNLNHDAMYWYRQDPGQGLRLIYYSQIVNDFQKGDIAEGYSVSREKKESFPLTVTSAQKNPTAFYLCASTGDRAVSDYTFGSGTRLTVV.

The sample holds many counts of this clone. CDR3 bases read: TGTGCCTGGAGCGTACCGTATGGGGGACTAGCGGGAGTAGGCAATGAG. Its translation is CAWSVPYGGLAGVGNE. The full CDR3 protein is CAWSVPYGGLAGVGNEQFF. The chain joins TRBV30 to TRBJ2-1; 14 nucleotides align to TRBD2. The read gets to within 3 residues of the CDR3 end, and the germline J gene fills in the rest. The CDR3 is made up of 19 amino acids. V dropped 3 bases and J dropped 6; count of bases not matched to a gene: 16. Germline CDR1 GTSNPN, CDR2 SVGIG (reference sequence).

In this sample, this clone turned up many times. The missing CDR3 end, 3 residues past where the read stops, is filled in from the germline J gene. The genes are TRBV20-1 and TRBJ1-2; a weak D match, TRBD1 (5 bases). Trimming pared 4 bases from V and 4 bases from J, leaving 10 bases between. The germline V gene has CDR1 DFQATT and CDR2 SNEGSKA (reference sequence). The length of the CDR3 is 12 residues. The CDR3 loop reads CSATGDGYGYTF. The CDR3 DNA, read in part, is TGCAGTGCTACGGGGGATGGCTATGGC.

The table lists this clone with many counts. The read halts 3 residues ahead of the CDR3 end, with the missing end drawn from the germline J gene. The rearrangement links TRBV6-1 to TRBJ1-2, with 7 bases matching TRBD1. Trimming cost V 1 base and J 4 bases; bases outside gene matches: 9. From germline, CDR1 is MNHNS and CDR2 SASEGT. The CDR3 runs to 16 residues. CDR3 bases read: TGTGCCAGCAGTGAAGGGGGAGGGGGCGCGATCTATGGC. It codes for CASSEGGGGAIYG. In full, the CDR3 reads CASSEGGGGAIYGYTF.

Details on this clone: Read data end 3 residues before the CDR3 end; the end is taken from the germline J gene. The chain joins TRBV5-1 to TRBJ1-2, with D tentatively TRBD1 (6 bases). Germline CDR1 and CDR2: SGHRS and YFSETQ. The CDR3 consists of 14 residues. Trimming stripped 0 bases from V and 5 bases from J, with 11 bases between. The CDR3 DNA, read in part, is TGCGCCAGCAGCTTGGAAACAGGGCTTTATGGC. Translating gives CASSLETGLYG. The whole CDR3 protein is CASSLETGLYGYTF.

This clone was seen at least ten times. The read ends 3 residues before the CDR3 terminus; that terminus is restored from the germline J gene. The same CDR3 also results from other DNA sequences found in this sample. The chain joins TRBV18 to TRBJ2-1; 8 bases fit TRBD1. The CDR3 is 15 amino acids. CDR1 is KGHSH and CDR2 is LQKENI in the germline V gene. V was clipped by 3 bases and J by 6 bases; unmatched bases: 7. CDR3 DNA (partial): TGTGCCAGCTCACCCGGACAGGGCCGTGGCAATGAG. It encodes CASSPGQGRGNE. The full CDR3 is CASSPGQGRGNEQFF.

This clone was found many times. The read halts 3 residues ahead of the CDR3 end, with the missing end drawn from the germline J gene. This rearrangement joins TRBV18 to TRBJ1-2, with TRBD1 as a possible D gene (5 bases). The CDR3 is 15 residues long. Trimming took 3 bases from V and 0 from J, leaving 11 bases between them. Per germline, CDR1 KGHSH and CDR2 LQKENI. The CDR3 DNA, read in part, is TGTGCCAGCTCACCTGTGACAGTTTCTAACTATGGC. It codes for CASSPVTVSNYG. The full CDR3 protein reads CASSPVTVSNYGYTF.

As concerns this clone: Read data end 3 residues before the CDR3 end; the end is taken from the germline J gene. This chain uses TRBV19 with TRBJ1-2; TRBD1 is a possible D gene (6 bases). The CDR3 is 14 residues long. The germline V gene encodes CDR1 LNHDA and CDR2 SQIVND (reference sequence). With 5 bases removed from V and 5 bases from J, the gap between germline ends came to 15 bases. The CDR3 loop reads CASSRTAKGYGYTF. The sequenced CDR3 bases are TGTGCCAGTAGTCGGACAGCCAAAGGATATGGC.

This clone appeared many times. The CDR3 is cut off 3 residues early in the read; its end comes from the germline J gene. The chain combines TRBV19 with TRBJ2-1; D is undetermined. Germline loops: CDR1 LNHDA, CDR2 SQIVND (reference sequence). CDR3 length: 15 residues. V was cut by 3 bases and J by 8 bases, with 17 bases left in between. The sequenced CDR3 bases are TGTGCCAGTAGTATCAACCGGGTCTCCGAGGATGAG. It translates to CASSINRVSEDE. The entire CDR3 protein reads CASSINRVSEDEQFF.

This clone occurred many times. The DNA ends 3 residues before the CDR3 does, and the rest of the CDR3 is filled in from the germline J gene. The chain couples TRBV6-1 to TRBJ1-5; no reliable D call. This CDR3 spans 13 amino acids. Trimming removed 2 bases from V and 2 bases from J, with 4 bases in between. Germline loops: CDR1 MNHNS, CDR2 SASEGT. Incomplete CDR3 DNA: TGTGCCAGCAGTGAACCTGGCAATCAGCCC. Protein product: CASSEPGNQP. The full CDR3 sequence reads CASSEPGNQPQHF.

This clone came up many times. With the read ending 3 residues before the CDR3 end, the germline J gene is used to fill in that end. This rearrangement joins TRBV7-2 to TRBJ2-1, with 7 bases fitting TRBD1. V lost 5 bases and J lost 4; bases outside the gene matches: 8. The germline CDR1 and CDR2 sequences are SGHTA and FQGNSA. This CDR3 is 15 amino acids long. Here the CDR3 reads CASSAQGQAYNEQFF. CDR3 DNA, as far as it was read: TGTGCCAGCAGCGCACAAGGACAGGCATACAATGAG.

This clone was recorded many times. The read is 3 residues too short to cover the CDR3 end, so that end is filled in from the germline J gene. The V call is TRBV30, the J call TRBJ2-5; 10 bases align to TRBD2. Looked up from germline, CDR1 is GTSNPN and CDR2 is SVGIG (reference sequence). This CDR3 region has 13 residues. Unmatched junction bases numbered 3, after V lost 3 bases and J lost 5 bases. The covered CDR3 bases are TGTGCCTGGAGGCTAGCGGGAGCCGAGACC. It yields the protein CAWRLAGAET. The CDR3 reads in full as CAWRLAGAETQYF.

Concerning this clone: The observed sequence ends 3 residues before the CDR3 terminus, with the missing tail filled in from the germline J gene. The chain recombines TRBV7-9 with TRBJ2-1, with a tentative D call TRBD2 (5 bases). The CDR3 runs 11 residues. Deletions cut 8 bases from V and 7 bases from J, with 9 bases between. Germline assignment: CDR1 SEHNR and CDR2 FQNEAQ (reference sequence). The CDR3 loop reads CASQLANEQFF. The covered CDR3 bases are TGTGCCAGCCAGCTAGCAAATGAG. Together with reference TRBV7-9 and TRBJ2-1, the CDR3 gives the full variable domain: DTGVSQNPRHKITKRGQNVTFRCDPISEHNRLYWYRQTLGQGPEFLTYFQNEAQLEKSRLLSDRFSAERPKGSFSTLEIQRTEQGDSAMYLCASQLANEQFFGPGTRLTVL.

This clone came up many times. The CDR3 extends 3 residues past the end of the read, so its final part is completed from the germline J gene. This sequence joins TRBV7-2 and TRBJ2-3; D gene unclear. The CDR3 spans 14 residues. CDR1 and CDR2 from the germline V gene are SGHTA and FQGNSA. The CDR3 loop reads CASSLGPRQETQYF. The CDR3 bases that were read are TGTGCCAGCAGCTTAGGGCCTCGACAAGAGACG.

This clone was recorded many times. Coverage ceases 3 residues before the CDR3 finishes, and the germline J gene fills in the end. The V gene is TRBV29-1, the J gene TRBJ2-1, with a possible D match to TRBD1 (5 bases). Germline V gene data show CDR1 as SQVTM and CDR2 as ANQGSEA. The CDR3 runs 12 residues. The chain's CDR3 is CTESRGVNEQFF. CDR3 DNA, as far as it was read: TGCACCGAGAGTAGGGGTGTAAATGAG.

This clone was picked up many times. The sequenced fragment ends 3 residues before the CDR3 boundary, so the rest is inferred from the germline J gene. V gene TRBV7-3 combines with J gene TRBJ2-5, with D possibly TRBD1 on 5 matching bases. CDR1 is SGHTA and CDR2 is FQGTGA in the germline V gene. With 2 bases removed from V and 5 bases from J, the gap between germline ends came to 24 bases. There are 18 residues in the CDR3. CDR3 DNA (partial): TGTGCCAGCAGCTTATGGTCTGCAGGGTCGGGCTTAGGGGAGACC. Its translation: CASSLWSAGSGLGET. The entire CDR3 protein is CASSLWSAGSGLGETQYF. The whole variable domain, filled in from reference TRBV7-3 and TRBJ2-5, reads GAGVSQTPSNKVTEKGKYVELRCDPISGHTALYWYRQSLGQGPEFLIYFQGTGAADDSGLPNDRFFAVRPEGSVSTLKIQRTERGDSAVYLCASSLWSAGSGLGETQYFGPGTRLLVL.

Many counts were recorded for this clone. The read terminates 3 residues ahead of where the CDR3 ends, so the germline J gene completes it. V usage is TRBV19 and J usage is TRBJ1-4; TRBD1 aligns across 9 bases. Per the germline V gene, CDR1 is LNHDA and CDR2 is SQIVND (reference sequence). The CDR3 length is 15 residues. Losses at the gene ends were 7 bases for V and 7 bases for J; bases not matched to a gene: 10. The DNA read from the CDR3 is TGTGCCAGTAACCAACAGGGGGCAGCCTTTGAAAAA. Encoded protein: CASNQQGAAFEK. The entire CDR3 sequence reads CASNQQGAAFEKLFF.

This clone was counted many times. The covered CDR3 bases are TGCGCCAGCAGCGTAAGGACAGACTACTATGGC. Its translation is CASSVRTDYYG. The complete CDR3 reads CASSVRTDYYGYTF. The chain joins TRBV5-1 to TRBJ1-2, with D possibly TRBD1 on 6 matching bases. Coverage ceases 3 residues before the CDR3 finishes, and the germline J gene fills in the end. V was cut by 4 bases and J by 3 bases, with 13 bases left in between. This CDR3 has 14 residues. Germline-derived CDR1 and CDR2 are SGHRS and YFSETQ.

This clone was counted many times. Read sequence stops 3 residues before the CDR3 end, and the germline J gene provides the missing end. The chain carries TRBV7-3 and TRBJ2-2, with unresolved D. Germline CDR1 reads SGHTA; CDR2 reads FQGTGA. The germline V and J ends were trimmed by 5 bases and 6 bases, with 10 bases remaining between them. The CDR3 length is 13 residues. The DNA read from the CDR3 is TGTGCCAGCAGCCAATACGGTGCCGGGGAG. The encoded protein is CASSQYGAGE. The CDR3 in its entirety is CASSQYGAGELFF.

The table lists this clone with many counts. The CDR3 end falls 3 residues outside the read, so it is completed with the germline J gene. The chain carries TRBV5-1 and TRBJ2-2; possibly TRBD1 for D (6 bases). The CDR3 consists of 15 residues. V gave up 1 base and J gave up 8 bases, with 15 bases separating them. CDR1 is SGHRS and CDR2 is YFSETQ in the germline V gene. CDR3 loop: CASSLSTGNVGELFF. The CDR3 DNA, read in part, is TGCGCCAGCAGCTTGTCTACAGGGAACGTAGGGGAG.

As concerns this clone: The CDR3 extends 3 residues past the end of the read, so its final part is completed from the germline J gene. This chain links TRBV6-1 with TRBJ1-2; D not resolved. Germline values: CDR1 MNHNS, CDR2 SASEGT. The CDR3 spans 15 residues. The CDR3 loop reads CASSELAGSYNDYTF. CDR3 bases read: TGTGCCAGCAGTGAACTAGCGGGCTCCTACAATGAC.

This clone turned up a few times. Read sequence stops 3 residues before the CDR3 end, and the germline J gene provides the missing end. The J gene is TRBJ1-2, the V gene TRBV7-6; D gene uncertain. CDR1 and CDR2 (germline): SGHVS, FNYEAQ. CDR3 length equals 13 residues. V lost 1 base, J lost 7 bases, and 10 bases lay in between. CDR3 sequence reads: CASSLDSGAGYTF. The CDR3 DNA, read in part, is TGTGCCAGCAGCTTAGATAGCGGAGCTGGC.

This clone was seen a few times. The sequence runs out 3 residues before the end of the CDR3; the remainder is reconstructed from the germline J gene. V gene TRBV7-9 combines with J gene TRBJ1-1; 9 nucleotides match TRBD1. CDR1 SEHNR and CDR2 FQNEAQ come from the germline V gene (reference sequence). The CDR3 totals 13 residues. CDR3 in amino acids: CASSIGTGTKAFF. CDR3 DNA, as far as it was read: TGTGCCAGCAGCATAGGGACAGGGACGAAA.

This clone was picked up many times. The CDR3 end is not reached by the read, which stops 3 residues before it; the germline J gene fills it in. This chain joins TRBV5-1 and TRBJ1-1, with a possible D match to TRBD1 (6 bases). CDR3 length: 13 amino acids. V was shortened by 0 bases and J by 7 bases, with 10 bases between the two germline ends. In germline, CDR1 is SGHRS, CDR2 YFSETQ. The CDR3 bases that were read are TGCGCCAGCAGCTTGGCCGGGACAATTGAA. It specifies CASSLAGTIE. The full CDR3 protein is CASSLAGTIEAFF. Full variable domain (remainder filled in from reference TRBV5-1 and TRBJ1-1): KAGVTQTPRYLIKTRGQQVTLSCSPISGHRSVSWYQQTPGQGLQFLFEYFSETQRNKGNFPGRFSGRQFSNSRSEMNVSTLELGDSALYLCASSLAGTIEAFFGQGTRLTVV.

Note on this clone: The DNA ends 3 residues before the CDR3 does, and the rest of the CDR3 is filled in from the germline J gene. The chain employs TRBV30 and TRBJ2-2, with D perhaps matching TRBD2 (5 bases). The V gene's germline CDR1 is GTSNPN and CDR2 SVGIG (reference sequence). CDR3 size: 15 residues. Incomplete CDR3 DNA: TGTGCCTGGAGTCCAACCCCGGACTTAAATTCACCG. Amino acid sequence: CAWSPTPDLNSP. The whole CDR3 region reads CAWSPTPDLNSPLFF.

This clone was seen ten or more times. The CDR3 goes on 3 residues after the read ends, and that part is filled in from the germline J gene. V is TRBV30 and J is TRBJ2-3, with 11 nucleotides matching TRBD1. CDR3 length: 15 amino acids. CDR1 and CDR2 (germline): GTSNPN, SVGIG (reference sequence). V shed 2 bases and J 4 bases; nucleotides not matched to a gene: 5. The CDR3 spells CAWSPMGQGADTQYF. The DNA read from the CDR3 is TGTGCCTGGAGTCCGATGGGACAGGGGGCAGATACG.

The table lists this clone with many counts. The read gets to within 3 residues of the CDR3 end, and the germline J gene fills in the rest. This specimen includes other DNA sequences encoding the same CDR3. The rearrangement uses TRBV18 and TRBJ1-4, with D unclear. Germline V CDR1 and CDR2: KGHSH, LQKENI. This CDR3 is built from 13 residues. CDR3 protein: CASSLQNTGELFF. CDR3 bases read: TGTGCCAGCTCACTACAGAACACCGGGGAA. The full variable domain, its missing parts supplied by reference TRBV18 and TRBJ1-4, is NAGVMQNPRHLVRRRGQEARLRCSPMKGHSHVYWYRQLPEEGLKFMVYLQKENIIDESGMPKERFSAEFPKEGPSILRIQQVVRGDSAAYFCASSLQNTGELFFGSGTQLSVL.

At least ten counts were recorded for this clone. The CDR3 extends 3 residues past the end of the read, so its final part is completed from the germline J gene. This chain joins TRBV20-1 and TRBJ1-1, with TRBD1 matching over 9 bases. Unmatched junction bases numbered 4, after V lost 1 base and J lost 4 bases. Germline V gene sequence: CDR1 DFQATT, CDR2 SNEGSKA (reference sequence). This CDR3 has 14 amino acids. Incomplete CDR3 DNA: TGCAGTGCTAGAGCCGGGACAGGGCTCACTGAA. Protein: CSARAGTGLTE. The complete CDR3 protein is CSARAGTGLTEAFF.

Ten or more counts support this clone. The read gets to within 3 residues of the CDR3 end, and the germline J gene fills in the rest. The chain recombines TRBV20-1 with TRBJ1-2, with D possibly being TRBD1 (5 bases). Germline values: CDR1 DFQATT, CDR2 SNEGSKA (reference sequence). There are 14 residues in the CDR3. Trimming took 5 bases from V and 2 from J, leaving 15 bases between them. The sequenced part of the CDR3 DNA is TGCAGTGCTTTGGACACCACCAGCAACTATGGC. Translating gives CSALDTTSNYG. The entire CDR3 reads CSALDTTSNYGYTF.